The T cell receptor (beta chain) under discussion was sequenced for a study of blood T cell repertoires in COVID-19 (dated by TCRdb to 2018 to 2021). General notes on the study: Collaborator samples came from the United States, Italy and Spain and covered acute and convalescent phases of COVID-19. The material from the prospective study consisted of cDNA or gDNA derived from T cells, B-cell-depleted T cells, or PBMCs. Deeply sampled blood TCRbeta repertoires from subjects exposed to, actively infected with, or recovered from COVID-19 were included in the dataset. The repertoires were released in a freely available public database intended as a resource for research on the immune response to SARS-CoV-2. The samples were drawn from the first 160 participants of the ongoing ImmuneRACE study and from 950 to 1,500 subjects provided by 6 global collaborators. Nearly every sample came with metadata listing a de-identified subject ID, COVID-19 status, age in years and sex. Where available, HLA class I and class II types were obtained from metadata supplied by the sample provider rather than from assay-based typing.

TCRbeta CDR3 regions were amplified from genomic DNA by means of the immunoSEQ Assay, a bias-controlled multiplex PCR. Concerning the study's data processing: The number of nucleated cells in each sample was estimated by amplification of reference gene primers within the assay. To quantify the absolute abundance of each unique TCRbeta CDR3 rearrangement, sequence reads were collapsed and filtered. Productive Simpson clonality was computed per sample as the square root of Simpson's diversity index over productive rearrangements. TCRdb retrieved this table from immuneACCESS and kept in-frame rearrangements only. Not all clones are present; in checked studies, unresolved V genes account for under half, and no reason is known for the remainder. The V and J calls and clone size are taken from that table; D and trimming were inferred from the DNA. This sample is represented by 400,000 to 500,000 clones; roughly 85% of them were singletons. The top ten clonotypes cover 1.4% to 1.5% of the sample.

Results the study describes overall, beyond this receptor: The quantity of clinical and demographic metadata differed by source and by participant and was supplied without curation.

On this clone itself: Its antigen has not been determined. No base quality values were provided; no much bigger clone lies one nucleotide off.

V loses 4 bases, J loses 5 bases, and the germline ends lie 18 bases apart. From cysteine to phenylalanine, the CDR3 is 15 amino acids long. CDR3 DNA only is kept here, 45 bases in frame from base 1. CDR1 and CDR2, looked up from the germline V gene, are SGHDT and YYEEEE. Whole blood was collected in K2EDTA tubes by collaborating institutions according to the institutions' own protocols. For TCRbeta analysis, collaborators shipped samples as frozen whole blood, isolated PBMCs, or DNA extracted from either of those sample types. This TCR was recovered from a woman younger than 45 with active or convalescent COVID-19. The material sequenced was peripheral blood. The V gene is TRBV5-6 and the J gene is TRBJ1-1; the D segment could be TRBD1, given 5 matching bases. The sequenced DNA is TGTGCCAGCAGCCGTGGGCAGGGCGATTGGACTGAAGCTTTCTTT. The resulting protein is CASSRGQGDWTEAFF.